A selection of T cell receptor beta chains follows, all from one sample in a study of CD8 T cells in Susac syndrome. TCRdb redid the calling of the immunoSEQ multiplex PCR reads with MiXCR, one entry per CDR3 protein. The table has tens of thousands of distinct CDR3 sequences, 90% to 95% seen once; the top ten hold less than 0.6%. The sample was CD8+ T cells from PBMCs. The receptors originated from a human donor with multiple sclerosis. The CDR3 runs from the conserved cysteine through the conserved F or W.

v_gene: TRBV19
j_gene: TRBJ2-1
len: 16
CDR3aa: CASSTGTRASYNEQFF

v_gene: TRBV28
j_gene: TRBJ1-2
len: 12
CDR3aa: CASSLGPGGYTF

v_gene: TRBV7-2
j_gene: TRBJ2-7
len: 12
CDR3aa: CASSPPDYEQYF

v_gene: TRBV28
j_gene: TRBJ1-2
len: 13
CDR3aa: CASSFSDSYGYTF

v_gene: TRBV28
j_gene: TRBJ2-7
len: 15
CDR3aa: CASSFATSGPLGQYF

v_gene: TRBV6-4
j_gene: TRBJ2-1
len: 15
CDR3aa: CASSHRGGTLNEQFF

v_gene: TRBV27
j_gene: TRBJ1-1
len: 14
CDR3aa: CASSGTGMNTEAFF

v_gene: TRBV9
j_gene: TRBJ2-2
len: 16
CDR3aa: CASSVEAGGTTGELFF

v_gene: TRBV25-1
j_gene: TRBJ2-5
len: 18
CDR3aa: CASSELLASLEGEETQYF

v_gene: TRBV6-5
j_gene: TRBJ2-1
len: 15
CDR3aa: CASSRQGDSYNEQFF

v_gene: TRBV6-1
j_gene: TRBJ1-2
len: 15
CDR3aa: CASSKAGQIVYGYTF

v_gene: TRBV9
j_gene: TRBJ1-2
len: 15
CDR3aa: CASRTGQGPNYGYTF

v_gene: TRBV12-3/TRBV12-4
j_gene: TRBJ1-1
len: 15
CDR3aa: CASSFYAGGAVEAFF

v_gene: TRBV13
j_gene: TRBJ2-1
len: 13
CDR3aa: CASSLGYPNEQFF

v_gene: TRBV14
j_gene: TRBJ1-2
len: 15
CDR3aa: CASSQVGQRNYGYTF

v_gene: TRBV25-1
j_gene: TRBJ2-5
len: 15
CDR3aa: CASSVQGTAQETQYF

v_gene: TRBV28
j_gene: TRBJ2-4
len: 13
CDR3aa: CASSIGQGNIQYF

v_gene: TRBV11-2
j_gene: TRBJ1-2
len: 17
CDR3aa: CASSLPGGTGGIGGYTF

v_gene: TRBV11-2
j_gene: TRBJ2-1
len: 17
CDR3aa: CASSSMSGQGFHNEQSF

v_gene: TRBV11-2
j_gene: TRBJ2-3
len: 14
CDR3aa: CASSLGQGLDTQYF

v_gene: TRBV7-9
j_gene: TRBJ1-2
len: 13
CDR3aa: CASSSIPAQGYTF

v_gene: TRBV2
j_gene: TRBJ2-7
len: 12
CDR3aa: CASRTISYEQYF

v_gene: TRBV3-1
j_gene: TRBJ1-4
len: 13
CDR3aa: CASSQGPGLELFF

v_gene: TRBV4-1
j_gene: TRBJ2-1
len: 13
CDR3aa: CASSDQQGNEQFF

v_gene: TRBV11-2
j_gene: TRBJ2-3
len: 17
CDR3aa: CASSLGLLAASTDTQYF

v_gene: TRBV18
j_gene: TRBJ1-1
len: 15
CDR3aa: CASSSQNRIEPEAFF

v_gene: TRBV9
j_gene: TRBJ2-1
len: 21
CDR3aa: CASSVATGSQSGRILVDEQFF

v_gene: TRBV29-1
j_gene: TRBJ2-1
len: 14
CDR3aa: CSVLEEDAYNEQFF

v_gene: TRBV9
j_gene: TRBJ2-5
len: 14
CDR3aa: CASSVGAGEETQYF

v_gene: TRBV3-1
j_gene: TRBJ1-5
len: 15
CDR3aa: CASSQDAGSNQPQHF

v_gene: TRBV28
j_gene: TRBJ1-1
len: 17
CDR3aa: CASSFRERGFMNTEAFF

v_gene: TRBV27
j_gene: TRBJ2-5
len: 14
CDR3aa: CASSEWPAQETQYF

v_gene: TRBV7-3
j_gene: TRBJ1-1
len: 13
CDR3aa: CASSVGVGTEAFF

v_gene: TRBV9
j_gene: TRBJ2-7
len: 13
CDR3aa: CASSVGAGGEQYF

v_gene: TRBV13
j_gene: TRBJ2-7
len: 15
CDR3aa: CASSFGTGGFYEQYF